The rows below give T cell receptor beta chains drawn from one sample of a study of cytomegalovirus exposure and HLA in healthy donors. Sequencing used immunoSEQ multiplex PCR; TCRdb keeps in-frame clones, though not all of them. Here the sample table reports approximately 110,000 clones. Sequenced sample: PBMCs. The receptors originated from a man aged 50 to 60 in good health and CMV-seronegative. Each CDR3 is given with its conserved first and last residue. A D gene is named only where the DNA matches it firmly.

>.|TRBJ2-1|TRBV6-6
CASSYGSGVGNEQFF
>.|TRBJ2-5|TRBV5-1
CASSLSGRGETQYF
>TRBD1|TRBJ1-4|TRBV18
CASSPRPLTGAMQEKLFF
>TRBD1|TRBJ2-2|TRBV29-1
CSVDYRGSGELFF
>.|TRBJ2-6|TRBV4-1
CASSPGELGANVLTF
>TRBD1|TRBJ1-1|TRBV5-5
CASSRNRDRMNTEAFF
>.|TRBJ1-1|TRBV6-5
CASTGRGLSTEAFF
>.|TRBJ1-1|TRBV11-2
CASSTSEGTEAFF
>.|TRBJ1-2|TRBV5-4
CASSHPNYGYTF
>TRBD2|TRBJ2-1|TRBV2
CASSGGTSGGDYNEQFF
>TRBD2|TRBJ2-7|TRBV2
CASSDAGEGEQYF
>.|TRBJ2-1|TRBV4-3
CASSARTRGNEQFF
>.|TRBJ2-3|TRBV7-9
CASSFSGDTQYF
>TRBD2|TRBJ2-7|TRBV27
CASSSHLSSGELYEQYF
>.|TRBJ1-1|TRBV30
CAWTLVGTEAFF
>.|TRBJ1-1|TRBV4-3
CASSQDLAGDTEAFF
>.|TRBJ1-1|TRBV18
CASGRGFTEAFF
>.|TRBJ2-7|TRBV28
CASSFQGGTYEQYF
>TRBD2|TRBJ2-7|TRBV11-1
CASSLMAGDYEQYF
>TRBD1|TRBJ2-7|TRBV18
CASSRDRGAVDEQYF
>.|TRBJ1-1|TRBV7-8
CASSLVTDTEAFF
>.|TRBJ1-5|TRBV7-8
CASSFDSPVMRPQHF
>TRBD1|TRBJ1-5|TRBV2
CASSPDRGENQPQHF